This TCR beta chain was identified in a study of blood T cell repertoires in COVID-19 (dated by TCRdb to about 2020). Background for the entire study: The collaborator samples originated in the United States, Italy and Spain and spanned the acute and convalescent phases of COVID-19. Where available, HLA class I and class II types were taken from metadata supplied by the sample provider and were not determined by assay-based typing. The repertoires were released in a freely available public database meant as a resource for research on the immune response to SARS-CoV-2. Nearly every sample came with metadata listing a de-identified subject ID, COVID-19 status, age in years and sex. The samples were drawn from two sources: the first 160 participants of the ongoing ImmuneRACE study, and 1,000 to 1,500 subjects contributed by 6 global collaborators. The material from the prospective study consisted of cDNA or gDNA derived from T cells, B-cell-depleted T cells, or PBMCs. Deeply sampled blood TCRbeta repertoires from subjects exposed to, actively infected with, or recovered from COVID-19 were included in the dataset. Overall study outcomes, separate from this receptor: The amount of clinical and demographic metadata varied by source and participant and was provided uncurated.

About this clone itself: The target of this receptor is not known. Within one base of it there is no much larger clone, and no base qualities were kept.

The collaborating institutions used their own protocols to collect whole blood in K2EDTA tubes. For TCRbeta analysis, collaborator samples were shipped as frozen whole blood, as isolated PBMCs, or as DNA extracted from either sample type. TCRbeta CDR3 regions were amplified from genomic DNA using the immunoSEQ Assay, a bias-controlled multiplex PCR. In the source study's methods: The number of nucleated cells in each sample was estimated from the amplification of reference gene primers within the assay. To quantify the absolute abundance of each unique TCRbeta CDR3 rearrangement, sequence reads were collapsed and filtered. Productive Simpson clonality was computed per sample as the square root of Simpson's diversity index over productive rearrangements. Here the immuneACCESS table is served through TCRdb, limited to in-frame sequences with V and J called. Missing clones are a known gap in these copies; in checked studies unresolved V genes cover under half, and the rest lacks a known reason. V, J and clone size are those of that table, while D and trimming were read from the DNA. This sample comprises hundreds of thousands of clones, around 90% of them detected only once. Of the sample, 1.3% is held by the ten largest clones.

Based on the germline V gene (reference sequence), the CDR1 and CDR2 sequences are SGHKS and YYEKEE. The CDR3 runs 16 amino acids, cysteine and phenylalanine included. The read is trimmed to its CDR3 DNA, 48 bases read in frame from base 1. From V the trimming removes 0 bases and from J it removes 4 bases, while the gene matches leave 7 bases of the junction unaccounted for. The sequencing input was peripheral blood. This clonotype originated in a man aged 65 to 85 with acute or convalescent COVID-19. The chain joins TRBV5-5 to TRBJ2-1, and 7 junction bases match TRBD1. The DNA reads TGTGCCAGCAGCTTGGCTAGGACAGGAAGGTACAATGAGCAGTTCTTC. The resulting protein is CASSLARTGRYNEQFF.